This entry lists 10 T cell receptor beta chains sequenced from one sample in a study of relationships among human T cell subsets. Semiquantitative ARM-PCR amplified T cell receptor alpha and beta CDR3 regions from mRNA. Exponential amplification used communal superprimers after tagged nested gene-specific primers in ARM-PCR. Each CDR3 protein is one row after TCRdb ran MiXCR on the multiplex PCR reads. The sample holds 16,000 or so distinct CDR3 sequences, around 62% seen once. Sample: total T cells sorted from blood. The origin of the receptors is a man in his forties in good health.

V usage is TRBV11-2 and J usage is TRBJ1-1; D unresolved. CDR3 length: 15 residues. The V and J ends lost 2 bases and 4 bases respectively, with 14 bases between them. CDR1 and CDR2 from the germline V gene are SGHAT and FQNNGV. CDR3: CASSLYPVRGTEAFF. In DNA, the CDR3 is TGTGCCAGCAGCTTATATCCGGTCCGGGGCACTGAAGCTTTCTTT.

The chain employs TRBV25-1 and TRBJ1-5; tentative D call: TRBD1 (5 bases). V gave up 7 bases and J gave up 3 bases, with 13 bases separating them. Germline CDR1 is MGHDK and CDR2 is SYGVNS. This CDR3 has 14 residues. CDR3 amino acids: CASIGQGYNQPQHF. In DNA form, the CDR3 reads TGTGCCAGCATTGGGCAGGGTTACAATCAGCCCCAGCATTTT.

The gene calls are TRBV19 and TRBJ1-1; D remains ambiguous. The V gene's germline CDR1 is LNHDA and CDR2 SQIVND (reference sequence). The CDR3 is 12 residues long. Trimming removed 3 bases at V and 9 bases at J, with 11 bases between. The CDR3: CASSISRHQAFF. The CDR3 nucleotides are TGTGCCAGTAGTATTTCCAGGCACCAAGCTTTCTTT.

This clonotype is a singleton in its sample. The J gene is TRBJ2-5, the V gene TRBV28, with 7 bases that match TRBD2. The germline gives CDR1 MDHEN, CDR2 SYDVKM. V dropped 7 bases and J dropped 5; count of bases not matched to a gene: 13. The CDR3 runs to 15 residues. CDR3 sequence: CASTGTTSSMETQYF. CDR3 nucleotides: TGTGCCAGCACCGGGACTACTAGTAGTATGGAGACCCAGTACTTC.

V gene TRBV6-6 combines with J gene TRBJ2-1, with D possibly TRBD2 on 6 matching bases. Trimming left V 7 bases short and J 3 bases short, with 19 bases between. CDR3 length: 16 amino acids. The germline CDR1 and CDR2 sequences are MNHNY and SVGAGI (reference sequence). CDR3 coding DNA: TGTGCCAGCAATAACCCAGGCGGGGCGGGCTACAATGAGCAGTTCTTC. It is translated as CASNNPGGAGYNEQFF.

This clonotype was counted only a few times. The CDR3 DNA reads as TGTGCCAGCAGTTACAGGGGCCCCGGGGTCTACAATGAGCAGTTCTTC. Its translation: CASSYRGPGVYNEQFF. V is TRBV28 and J is TRBJ2-1; 7 bases fit TRBD1. CDR3 length: 16 amino acids. In germline, CDR1 is MDHEN, CDR2 SYDVKM. Trimming removed 4 bases from V and 3 bases from J; junction bases left unmatched: 9.

V and J are TRBV28 and TRBJ1-1, with TRBD1 matching over 7 bases. The CDR3 length is 16 residues. CDR1 is MDHEN and CDR2 is SYDVKM in the germline V gene. J gave up 0 bases and V 5 bases, and 9 bases lay outside the gene matches. The CDR3 region has the DNA TGTGCCAGCAGTCCGCCGGGACAGATATTGAACACTGAAGCTTTCTTT. Amino acids: CASSPPGQILNTEAFF.

Judged by abundance, this clonotype is medium-sized. The chain carries TRBV19 and TRBJ2-7; TRBD2 aligns across 9 bases. The CDR3 has 14 residues. The germline V gene has CDR1 LNHDA and CDR2 SQIVND (reference sequence). The J segment lost 3 bases and the V segment lost 7 bases, leaving 7 bases of the junction unmatched. CDR3 coding DNA: TGTGCCAGTACCCCTAGCGGGGACATCTACGAGCAGTACTTC. As protein: CASTPSGDIYEQYF.

The rearrangement joins TRBV13 to TRBJ2-1; TRBD2 matches at 11 bases. J was trimmed by 8 bases and V by 3 bases; bases with no gene match: 0. The CDR3 totals 13 residues. Germline V gene lookup returns CDR1 PRHDT and CDR2 FYEKMQ (reference sequence). The CDR3 DNA is TGTGCCAGCAGCTTGGGACTAGCGGATGAGCAGTTCTTC. It is translated as CASSLGLADEQFF.

This clonotype was detected only a few times. The genes are TRBV11-2 and TRBJ2-3; tentative D call: TRBD1 (8 bases). Trimming pared 5 bases from V and 2 bases from J, leaving 17 bases between. The CDR3 extends over 16 amino acids. Germline CDR1 and CDR2: SGHAT and FQNNGV. CDR3 bases: TGTGCCAGCAGCCGTGGGGGGGGACAGGCCACAGATACGCAGTATTTT. Its translation is CASSRGGGQATDTQYF.